The entry below gives a single T cell receptor beta chain sequence along with its context. Its antigen is still unknown. Germline CDR1 reads LNHDA; CDR2 reads SQIVND (reference sequence). The CDR3 has 14 residues. The trim removed 9 bases at V and 7 bases at J, leaving 14 bases unmatched. The sample belongs to a study of T cell responses to AZD1222 COVID-19 vaccine. Findings of the study overall: CD4 TCRs linked to vaccination spanned spike, dominating at 160-218 and 743-854. Samples come after the peak T cell response, not at day 14. Reportedly, nearly half the spike-specific TCRs target unmutated variant regions.

Some clones are missing from TCRdb's copy, which holds only in-frame ones; the method was immunoSEQ multiplex PCR. The sample shows 80,000 to 90,000 clones, under 95% of them seen only once. The receptor was derived from an adult in good health. The sample in question was peripheral blood, obtained on day 0 of AZD1222 vaccination. The chain employs TRBV19 and TRBJ2-7; 8 positions match TRBD1. This chain's CDR3 is CASRKSGTGFEQYF. Here the CDR3 DNA reads TGTGCCAGCAGAAAGTCCGGGACAGGTTTTGAGCAGTACTTC.